Each of the 16 T cell receptor beta chains below was sequenced from the same sample in a study of blood T cells in healthy people across ages. The authors ran a second PCR of roughly 6 to 12 cycles using a sample-barcoded 5' primer and a J-beta primer mix. Using its own MiXCR run on the 5' RACE reads, TCRdb lists one record per CDR3 protein. The table includes around 2 million distinct CDR3 sequences, 30% to 40% detected once. Sequencing input: blood. These TCRs come from a human donor in good health.

This chain uses TRBV7-2 with TRBJ1-4, with TRBD1 identical over 8 bases. Germline lookup yields CDR1 SGHTA and CDR2 FQGNSA. The CDR3 sequence is 15 residues long. The V segment lost 9 bases and the J segment 10 bases; nucleotides outside the gene matches: 16. Written as DNA, the CDR3 is TGTGCCAGGAGCCCCCGTCGGACAGGGATAGGAAAACTGTTTTTT. The encoded protein is CARSPRRTGIGKLFF.

This chain uses TRBV5-1 with TRBJ1-2; TRBD1 matches at 9 bases. The CDR3 covers 15 residues. With V trimmed by 0 bases and J by 8 bases, 8 bases remained unmatched. CDR1 and CDR2 (germline): SGHRS, YFSETQ. In DNA form, the CDR3 reads TGCGCCAGCAGCTTGGAGGGACAGGGCTTCGGGGGCTACACCTTC. Residues: CASSLEGQGFGGYTF.

A note on this clonotype: Possible read error: a much larger clone is one base away. This rearrangement joins TRBV3-1 to TRBJ2-7; D may be TRBD1 (6 bases). The CDR3 is 14 amino acids. V lost 0 bases to trimming and J lost 3 bases, with 9 bases between them. CDR1 and CDR2 (germline): LGHDT, YNNKEL (reference sequence). For the CDR3, the DNA is TGTGCCAGCAGCCAAGACGTCAGGGGCTACGAGCAGTACTTC. Its protein product is CASSQDVRGYEQYF.

This clonotype appeared a few times. The chain joins TRBV5-5 to TRBJ2-5, with 10 nucleotides matching TRBD1. The CDR3 has 17 amino acids. Trimming took 0 bases from V and 2 from J; bases not matched to a gene: 7. The germline gives CDR1 SGHKS, CDR2 YYEKEE (reference sequence). In nucleotides, the CDR3 is TGTGCCAGCAGCTTGGGGGGAGCGGACAGGGGGCAAGAGACCCAGTACTTC. Encoded protein: CASSLGGADRGQETQYF.

The CDR3 protein is CASSYGRDFYEQYF. Here the CDR3 DNA reads TGTGCCAGCAGTTACGGACGGGACTTCTACGAGCAGTACTTC. This chain links TRBV6-5 with TRBJ2-7; tentatively, D is TRBD2 (6 bases). The germline gives CDR1 MNHEY, CDR2 SVGAGI. The CDR3 totals 14 residues. V was cut by 2 bases and J by 3 bases, with 11 bases left in between.

This chain connects TRBV5-5 to TRBJ2-4; D perhaps matches TRBD1 (5 bases). Judging by the DNA end, TRBJ2-7 fits better; the J call may be wrong. The CDR3 is 16 residues long. From germline, CDR1 is SGHKS and CDR2 YYEKEE (reference sequence). In nucleotides, the CDR3 is TGTGCCAGCAGCTTGGTCACAGGTGGAATGGGATACGAGCAGTACTTC. Protein sequence: CASSLVTGGMGYEQYF.

This chain links TRBV12-3 or TRBV12-4 with TRBJ1-2, with 8 bases matching TRBD1. The CDR3 contains 15 residues. J was trimmed by 7 bases and V by 2 bases; bases with no gene match: 9. Written as DNA, the CDR3 is TGTGCCAGCAGTTTATCAGGGGGCGTCTACTGTGGCTACACCTTC. Translation gives CASSLSGGVYCGYTF.

This sequence joins TRBV4-3 and TRBJ2-1; unclear D gene. The V and J ends lost 0 bases and 6 bases respectively, with 9 bases between them. Looked up from germline, CDR1 is LGHNA and CDR2 is YSLEER. The CDR3 is 14 residues long. CDR3 protein: CASSQEFRFNEQFF. DNA of the CDR3: TGCGCCAGCAGCCAAGAATTCCGGTTCAATGAGCAGTTCTTC.

The chain combines TRBV7-2 with TRBJ2-1, with 9 bases aligning to TRBD2. The CDR3 sequence is 17 residues long. V dropped 2 bases and J dropped 0; count of bases not matched to a gene: 5. Germline CDR1 reads SGHTA; CDR2 reads FQGNSA. The CDR3 coding sequence is TGTGCCAGCAGCTTAAGAGCGGGGGGATTCTCCTACAATGAGCAGTTCTTC. Its protein is CASSLRAGGFSYNEQFF.

This clonotype was picked up a small number of times. This chain joins TRBV12-3 or TRBV12-4 and TRBJ2-3; D might be TRBD1 (5 bases). The V gene lost 6 bases and the J gene lost 3 bases, with 13 bases spanning the gap. The CDR3 sequence is 14 residues long. DNA for the CDR3: TGTGCCAGCAGCGCAGGGATAAGGACAGATACGCAGTATTTT. Protein sequence: CASSAGIRTDTQYF.

The chain joins TRBV20-1 to TRBJ1-1; 8 bases are a match to TRBD1. V lost 1 base, J lost 6 bases, and 7 bases stayed unmatched. CDR3 size: 14 residues. CDR1 and CDR2 (germline): DFQATT, SNEGSKA (reference sequence). The CDR3 bases are TGCAGTGCTAGAGGACAGGGGACAGGTGCTGAAGCTTTCTTT. Residues: CSARGQGTGAEAFF.

The V gene is TRBV7-9, the J gene TRBJ1-2; D possibly corresponds to TRBD1 (6 bases). Germline V gene sequence: CDR1 SEHNR, CDR2 FQNEAQ (reference sequence). The CDR3 loop spans 15 amino acids. V was pared by 5 bases and J by 6 bases, with 19 bases between. CDR3 DNA sequence: TGTGCCAGCAGCCTACAGGGAGAGGTAGTTGATGGCTACACCTTC. This codes for CASSLQGEVVDGYTF.

The chain uses TRBV20-1 and TRBJ2-1; 10 bases match TRBD1. V lost 3 bases and J lost 7; bases outside the gene matches: 6. The CDR3 is made up of 14 amino acids. Germline V gene data show CDR1 as DFQATT and CDR2 as SNEGSKA (reference sequence). CDR3 DNA: TGCAGTGCTAGCCGACAGGGGGCGCAGAATGAGCAGTTCTTC. Amino acids: CSASRQGAQNEQFF.

The genes are TRBV5-4 and TRBJ2-5; D is uncertain. Germline CDR1 is SGHNT and CDR2 is YYREEE (reference sequence). The V end was cut by 3 bases, the J end by 5 bases, with 17 bases between. The CDR3 has 15 residues. The CDR3 here is CASSSLMDPRETQYF. The CDR3 nucleotides are TGTGCCAGCAGCTCCCTGATGGACCCCCGGGAGACCCAGTACTTC.

As concerns this clonotype: Compared with germline, one end of the junction differs, possibly owing to a read error. The J gene is TRBJ2-1, the V gene TRBV20-1; 10 positions agree with TRBD1. Germline CDR1 DFQATT, CDR2 SNEGSKA (reference sequence). This CDR3 spans 14 amino acids. Here the CDR3 reads CSAPGQGLQWEQFF. In DNA, the CDR3 is TGCAGTGCTCCGGGACAGGGGTTACAATGGGAGCAATTCTTC.

The gene calls are TRBV20-1 and TRBJ2-4; D gene uncertain. The DNA end favors TRBJ2-7, so the J call may be wrong. CDR3 size: 13 residues. Germline V gene lookup returns CDR1 DFQATT and CDR2 SNEGSKA (reference sequence). DNA of the CDR3: TGCAGTGCCCCATTCAGGCTGACGGACGAGCAGTACTTC. Translated, it gives CSAPFRLTDEQYF.